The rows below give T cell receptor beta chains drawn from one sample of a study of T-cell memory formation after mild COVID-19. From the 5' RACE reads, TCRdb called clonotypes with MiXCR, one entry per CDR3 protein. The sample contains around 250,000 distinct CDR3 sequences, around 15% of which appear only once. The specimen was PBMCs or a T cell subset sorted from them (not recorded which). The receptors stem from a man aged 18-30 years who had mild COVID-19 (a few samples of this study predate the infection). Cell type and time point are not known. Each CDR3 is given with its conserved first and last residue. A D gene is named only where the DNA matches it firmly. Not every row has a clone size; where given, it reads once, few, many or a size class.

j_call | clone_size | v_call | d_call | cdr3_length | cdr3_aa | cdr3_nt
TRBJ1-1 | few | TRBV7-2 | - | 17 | CASSLVPGRRTNTEAFF | TGTGCCAGCAGCTTAGTTCCGGGGCGCCGAACGAACACTGAAGCTTTCTTT
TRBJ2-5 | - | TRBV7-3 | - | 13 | CASSPTSMETQYF | TGTGCCAGCAGCCCCACTAGTATGGAGACCCAGTACTTC
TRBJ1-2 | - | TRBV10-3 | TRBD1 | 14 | CAISEDRARDGYTF | TGTGCCATCAGTGAAGACAGGGCGAGGGATGGCTACACCTTC
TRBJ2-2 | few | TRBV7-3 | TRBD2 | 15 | CASSYGGTNTGELFF | TGTGCCAGCAGCTACGGGGGGACCAACACCGGGGAGCTGTTTTTT
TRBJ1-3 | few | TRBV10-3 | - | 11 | CAADSGNTIYF | TGTGCCGCCGATTCTGGAAACACCATATATTTT
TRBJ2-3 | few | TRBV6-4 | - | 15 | CASSDSGGSADTQYF | TGTGCCAGCAGTGACTCTGGGGGGTCCGCAGATACGCAGTATTTT
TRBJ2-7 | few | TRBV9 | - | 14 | CASSVGGVLEEQYF | TGTGCCAGCAGCGTAGGTGGGGTTTTGGAGGAGCAGTACTTC
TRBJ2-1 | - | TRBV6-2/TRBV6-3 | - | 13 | CASSYSSSNEQFF | TGTGCCAGCAGTTACTCGTCGTCGAATGAGCAGTTCTTC
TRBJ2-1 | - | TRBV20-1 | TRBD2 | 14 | CSAPASGGDNEQFF | TGCAGTGCACCAGCTAGCGGGGGAGATAATGAGCAGTTCTTC
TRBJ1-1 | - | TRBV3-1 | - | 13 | CASSHEQGLEAFF | TGTGCCAGCAGCCATGAACAGGGTCTTGAAGCTTTCTTT
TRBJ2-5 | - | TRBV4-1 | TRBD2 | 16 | CASSRGLAGAGETQYF | TGCGCCAGCAGCCGGGGACTAGCGGGGGCTGGGGAGACCCAGTACTTC
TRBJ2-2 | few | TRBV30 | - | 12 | CAWSRMGGELFF | TGTGCCTGGAGTAGAATGGGCGGGGAGCTGTTTTTT
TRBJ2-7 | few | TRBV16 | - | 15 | CASSPRGEGGGEQYF | TGTGCCAGCAGCCCACGAGGAGAGGGAGGTGGCGAGCAGTACTTC
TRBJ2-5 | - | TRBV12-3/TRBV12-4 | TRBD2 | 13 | CASAASGEETQYF | TGTGCCAGCGCCGCTAGCGGGGAAGAGACCCAGTACTTC
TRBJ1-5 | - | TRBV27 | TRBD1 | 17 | CASSRRGRLGSNQPQHF | TGTGCCAGCAGTCGGAGGGGGCGGTTGGGTAGCAATCAGCCCCAGCATTTT
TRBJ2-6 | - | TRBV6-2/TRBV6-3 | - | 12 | CATGLGANVLTF | TGTGCCACTGGGCTAGGGGCCAACGTCCTGACTTTC
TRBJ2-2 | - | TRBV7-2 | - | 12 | CAGSVYTGELFF | TGTGCCGGATCAGTCTACACCGGGGAGCTGTTTTTT
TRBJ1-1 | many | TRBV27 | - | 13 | CAAARVAGSEAFF | TGTGCCGCCGCTCGGGTCGCGGGCTCTGAAGCTTTCTTT
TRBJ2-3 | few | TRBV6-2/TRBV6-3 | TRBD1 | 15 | CASSWDPTGRDTQYF | TGTGCCAGCAGTTGGGACCCGACAGGGCGGGATACGCAGTATTTT
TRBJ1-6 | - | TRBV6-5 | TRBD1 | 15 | CASSYSGQDGSPLHF | TGTGCCAGCAGTTACTCGGGACAGGACGGTTCACCCCTCCACTTT
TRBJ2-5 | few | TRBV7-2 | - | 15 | CASSLGVQGTETQYF | TGTGCCAGCAGCTTAGGCGTCCAGGGGACGGAGACCCAGTACTTC
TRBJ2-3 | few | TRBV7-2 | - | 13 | CASSSTITDTQYF | TGTGCCAGCAGCAGCACGATCACAGATACGCAGTATTTT